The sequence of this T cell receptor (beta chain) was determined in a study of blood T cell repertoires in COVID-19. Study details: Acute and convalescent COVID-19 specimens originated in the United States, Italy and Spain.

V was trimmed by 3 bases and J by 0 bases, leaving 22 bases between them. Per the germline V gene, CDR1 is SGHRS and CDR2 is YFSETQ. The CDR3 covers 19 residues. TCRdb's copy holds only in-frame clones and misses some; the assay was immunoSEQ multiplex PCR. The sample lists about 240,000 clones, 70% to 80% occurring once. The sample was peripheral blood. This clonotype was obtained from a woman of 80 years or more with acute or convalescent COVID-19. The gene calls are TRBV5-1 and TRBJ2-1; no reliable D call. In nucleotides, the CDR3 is TGCGCCAGCAGCTGGCCCCCGGCAGGCCGTTCCCTCTCCTACAATGAGCAGTTCTTC. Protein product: CASSWPPAGRSLSYNEQFF.